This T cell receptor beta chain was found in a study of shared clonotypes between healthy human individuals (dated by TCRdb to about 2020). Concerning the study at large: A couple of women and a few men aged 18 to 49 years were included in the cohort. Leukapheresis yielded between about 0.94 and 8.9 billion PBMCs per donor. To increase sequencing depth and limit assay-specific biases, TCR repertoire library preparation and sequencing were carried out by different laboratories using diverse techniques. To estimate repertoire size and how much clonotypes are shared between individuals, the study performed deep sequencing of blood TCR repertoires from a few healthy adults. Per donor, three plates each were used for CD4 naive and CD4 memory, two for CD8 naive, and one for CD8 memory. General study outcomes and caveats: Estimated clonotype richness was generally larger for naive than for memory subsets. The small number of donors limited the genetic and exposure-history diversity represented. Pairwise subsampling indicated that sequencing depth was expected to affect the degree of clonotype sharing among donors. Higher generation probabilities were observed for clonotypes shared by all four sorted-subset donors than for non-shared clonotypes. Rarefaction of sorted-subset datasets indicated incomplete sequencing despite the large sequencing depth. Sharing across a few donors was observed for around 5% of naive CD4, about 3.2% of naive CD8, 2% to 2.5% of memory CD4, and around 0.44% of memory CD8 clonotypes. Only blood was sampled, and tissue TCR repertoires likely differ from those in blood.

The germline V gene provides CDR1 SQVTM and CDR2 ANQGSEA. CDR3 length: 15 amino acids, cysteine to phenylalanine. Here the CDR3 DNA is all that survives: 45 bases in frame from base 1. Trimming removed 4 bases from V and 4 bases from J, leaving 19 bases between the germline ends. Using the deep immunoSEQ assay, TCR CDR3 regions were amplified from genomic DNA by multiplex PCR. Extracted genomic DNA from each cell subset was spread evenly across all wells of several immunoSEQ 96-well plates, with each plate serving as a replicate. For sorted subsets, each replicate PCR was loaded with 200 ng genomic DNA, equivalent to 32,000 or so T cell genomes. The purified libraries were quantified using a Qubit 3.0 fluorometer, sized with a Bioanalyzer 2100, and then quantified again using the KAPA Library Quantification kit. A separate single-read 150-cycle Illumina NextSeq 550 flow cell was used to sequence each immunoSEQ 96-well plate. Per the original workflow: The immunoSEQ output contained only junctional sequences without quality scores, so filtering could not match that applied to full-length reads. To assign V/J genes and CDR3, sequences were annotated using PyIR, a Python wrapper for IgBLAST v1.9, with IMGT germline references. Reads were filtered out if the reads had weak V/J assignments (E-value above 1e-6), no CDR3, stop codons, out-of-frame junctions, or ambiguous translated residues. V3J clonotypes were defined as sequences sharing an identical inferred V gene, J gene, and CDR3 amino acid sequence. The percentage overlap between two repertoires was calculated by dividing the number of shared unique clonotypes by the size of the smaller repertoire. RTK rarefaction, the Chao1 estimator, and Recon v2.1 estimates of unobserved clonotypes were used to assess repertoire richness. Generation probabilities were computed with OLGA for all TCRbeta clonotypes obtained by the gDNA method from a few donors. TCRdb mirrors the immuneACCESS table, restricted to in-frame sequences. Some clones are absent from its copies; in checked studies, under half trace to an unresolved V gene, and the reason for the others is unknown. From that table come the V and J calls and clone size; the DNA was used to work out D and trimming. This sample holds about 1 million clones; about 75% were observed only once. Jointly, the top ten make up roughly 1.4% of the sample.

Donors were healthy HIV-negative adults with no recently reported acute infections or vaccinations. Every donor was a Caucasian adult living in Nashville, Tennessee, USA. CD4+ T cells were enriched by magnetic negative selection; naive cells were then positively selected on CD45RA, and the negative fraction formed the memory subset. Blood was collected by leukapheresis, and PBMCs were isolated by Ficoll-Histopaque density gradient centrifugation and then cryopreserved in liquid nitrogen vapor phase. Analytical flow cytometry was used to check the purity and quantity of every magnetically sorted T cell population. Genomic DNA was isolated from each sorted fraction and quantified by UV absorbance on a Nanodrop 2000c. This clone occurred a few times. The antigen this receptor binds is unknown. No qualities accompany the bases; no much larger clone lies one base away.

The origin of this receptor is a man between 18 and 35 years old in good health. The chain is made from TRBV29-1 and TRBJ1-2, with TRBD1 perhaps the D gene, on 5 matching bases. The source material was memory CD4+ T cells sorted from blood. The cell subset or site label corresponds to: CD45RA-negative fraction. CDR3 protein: CSVGGVTGESYGYTF. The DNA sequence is TGCAGCGTTGGGGGGGTTACAGGAGAATCCTATGGCTACACCTTC.